This T cell receptor (beta chain) was identified in a study of cytomegalovirus exposure and HLA in healthy donors. For the study at large: The same platform used for the 666 first-cohort repertoires was also used for the approximately 120 validation repertoires, as a later analysis reported. Findings and caveats of the study: Many donors carried some public TCRs, although rarity characterized most TCR sequences. Altogether, some 160 TCR beta chains were recorded as cytomegalovirus-associated. A subsequent analysis found that TCR clusters from the first cohort also tended to co-occur in the 130 or so validation repertoires, with about 94% of cluster scores above 0.

Some clones are missing from TCRdb's copy, which holds only in-frame ones; the method was immunoSEQ multiplex PCR. Here the sample spans hundreds of thousands of clones, more than 80% being singletons. The sample holds one count of this clone. No antigen is known for it. V dropped 5 bases and J dropped 3 bases, with 7 bases sitting between them. The V gene's germline CDR1 is DFQATT and CDR2 SNEGSKA (reference sequence). This CDR3 is 11 amino acids long. The material sequenced was PBMCs. The clonotype originates from a woman younger than 30 in good health and CMV-seronegative. The rearrangement links TRBV20-1 to TRBJ1-1, with unresolved D. CDR3 coding DNA: TGCAGTGCTCGGGTGTACACTGAAGCTTTCTTT. It yields the protein CSARVYTEAFF.